A single T cell receptor beta chain is shown here with its context. The method was immunoSEQ multiplex PCR; TCRdb's version includes in-frame clones alone and lacks a portion of them. The repertoire holds under 500,000 clones, around 89% seen once, with around 4.4% in the top ten. This CDR3 comprises 13 residues. Germline-derived CDR1 and CDR2 are LNHDA and SQIVND (reference sequence). Trimming pared 2 bases from V and 5 bases from J, leaving 7 bases between. This sample is part of a study of blood T cell repertoires in COVID-19. Study details: Both acute and convalescent COVID-19 samples were obtained from the United States, Italy and Spain.

The receptor comes from a woman aged 25 to 45 with acute or convalescent COVID-19. The sequencing input was peripheral blood. The chain uses TRBV19 and TRBJ2-1; D remains ambiguous. Written as DNA, the CDR3 is TGTGCCAGTAGTATATCCTTTAACAATGAGCAGTTCTTC. It codes for CASSISFNNEQFF.